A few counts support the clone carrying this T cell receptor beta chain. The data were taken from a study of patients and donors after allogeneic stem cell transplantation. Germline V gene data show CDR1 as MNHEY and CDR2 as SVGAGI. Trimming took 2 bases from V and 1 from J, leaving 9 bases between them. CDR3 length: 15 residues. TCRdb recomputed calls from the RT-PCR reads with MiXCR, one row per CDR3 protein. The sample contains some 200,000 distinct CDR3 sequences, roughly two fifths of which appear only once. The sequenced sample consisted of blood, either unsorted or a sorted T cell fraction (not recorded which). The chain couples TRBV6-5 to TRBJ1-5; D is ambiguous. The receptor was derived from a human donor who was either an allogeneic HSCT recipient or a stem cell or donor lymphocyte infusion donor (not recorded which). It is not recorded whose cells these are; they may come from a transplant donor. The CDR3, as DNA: TGTGCCAGCAGTTACGCGGGTGGGAGCAATCAGCCCCAGCATTTT. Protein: CASSYAGGSNQPQHF.